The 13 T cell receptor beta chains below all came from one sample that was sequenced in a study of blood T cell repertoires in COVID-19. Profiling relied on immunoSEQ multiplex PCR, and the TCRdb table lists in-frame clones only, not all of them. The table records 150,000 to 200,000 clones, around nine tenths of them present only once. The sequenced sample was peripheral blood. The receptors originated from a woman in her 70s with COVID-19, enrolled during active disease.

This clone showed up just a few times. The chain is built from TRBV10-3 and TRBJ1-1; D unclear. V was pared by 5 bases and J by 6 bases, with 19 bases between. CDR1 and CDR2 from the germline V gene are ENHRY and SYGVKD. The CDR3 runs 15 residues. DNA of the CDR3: TGTGCCATCAGTTACGTAAATGCGGGAAGATCTGAAGCTTTCTTT. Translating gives CAISYVNAGRSEAFF.

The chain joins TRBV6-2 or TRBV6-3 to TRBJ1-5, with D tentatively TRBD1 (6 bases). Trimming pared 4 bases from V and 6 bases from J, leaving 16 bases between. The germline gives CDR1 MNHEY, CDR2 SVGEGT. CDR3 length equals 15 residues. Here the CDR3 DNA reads TGTGCCAGCAGTTTACACAGGGCGGCTTCTCAGCCCCAGCATTTT. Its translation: CASSLHRAASQPQHF.

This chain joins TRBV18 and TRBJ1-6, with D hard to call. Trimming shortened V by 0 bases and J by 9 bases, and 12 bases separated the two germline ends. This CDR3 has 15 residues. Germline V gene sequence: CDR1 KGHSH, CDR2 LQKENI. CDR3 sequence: CASSPPPGFGSPLHF. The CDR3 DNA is TGTGCCAGCTCACCACCCCCGGGTTTCGGTTCACCCCTCCACTTT.

The CDR3 is CASSPAGHYGYTF. The CDR3 region has the DNA TGTGCCAGCAGTCCGGCAGGCCACTATGGCTACACCTTC. The V gene is TRBV6-5, the J gene TRBJ1-2; no reliable D call. V lost 5 bases and J lost 3, with 10 bases in between. The CDR3 covers 13 residues. Germline CDR1 and CDR2: MNHEY and SVGAGI.

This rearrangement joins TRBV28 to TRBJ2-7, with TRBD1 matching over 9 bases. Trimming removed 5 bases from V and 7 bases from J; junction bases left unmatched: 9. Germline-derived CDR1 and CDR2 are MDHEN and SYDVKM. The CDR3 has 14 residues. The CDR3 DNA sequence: TGTGCCAGCAGTGGAGCGGACAGGGGTCGGGAGCAGTACTTC. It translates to CASSGADRGREQYF.

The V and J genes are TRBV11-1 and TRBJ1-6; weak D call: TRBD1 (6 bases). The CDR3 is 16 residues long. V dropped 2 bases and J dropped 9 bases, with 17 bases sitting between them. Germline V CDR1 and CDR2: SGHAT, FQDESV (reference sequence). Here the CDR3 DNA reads TGTGCCAGCAGCTTATGGGGTGGGGGCACCGGTTCACCCCTCCACTTT. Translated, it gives CASSLWGGGTGSPLHF. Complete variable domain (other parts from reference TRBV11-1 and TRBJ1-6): EAEVAQSPRYKITEKSQAVAFWCDPISGHATLYWYRQILGQGPELLVQFQDESVVDDSQLPKDRFSAERLKGVDSTLKIQPAELGDSAMYLCASSLWGGGTGSPLHFGNGTRLTVT.

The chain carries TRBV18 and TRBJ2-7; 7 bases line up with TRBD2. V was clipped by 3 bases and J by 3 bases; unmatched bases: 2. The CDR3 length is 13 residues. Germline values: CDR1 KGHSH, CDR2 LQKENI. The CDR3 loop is CASSPASGYEQYF. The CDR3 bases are TGTGCCAGCTCACCTGCTAGCGGCTACGAGCAGTACTTC.

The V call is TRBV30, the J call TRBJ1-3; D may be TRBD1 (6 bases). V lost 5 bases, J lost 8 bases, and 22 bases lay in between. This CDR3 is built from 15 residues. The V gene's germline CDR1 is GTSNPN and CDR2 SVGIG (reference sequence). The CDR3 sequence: CAWAGTPSSADTIYF. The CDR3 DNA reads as TGTGCCTGGGCCGGGACACCCTCTTCGGCGGACACCATATATTTT.

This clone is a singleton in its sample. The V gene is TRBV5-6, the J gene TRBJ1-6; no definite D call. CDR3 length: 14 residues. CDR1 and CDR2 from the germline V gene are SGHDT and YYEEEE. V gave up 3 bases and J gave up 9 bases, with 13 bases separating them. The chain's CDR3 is CASSSDGLSSPLHF. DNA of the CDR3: TGTGCCAGCAGCTCCGACGGACTAAGTTCACCCCTCCACTTT.

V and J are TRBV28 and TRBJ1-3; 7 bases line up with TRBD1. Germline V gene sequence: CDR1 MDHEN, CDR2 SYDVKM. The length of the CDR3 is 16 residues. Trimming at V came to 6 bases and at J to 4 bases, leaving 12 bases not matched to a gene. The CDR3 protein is CASREPTGFSGNTIYF. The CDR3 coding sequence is TGTGCCAGCAGGGAACCGACAGGGTTTTCCGGAAACACCATATATTTT.

The CDR3 DNA is TGTGCCAGCAGTTCACCCGGGCGGGGACCACTGAATCAGCCCCAGCATTTT. The encoded protein is CASSSPGRGPLNQPQHF. The genes are TRBV28 and TRBJ1-5, with D maybe TRBD1 (5 bases). The V and J ends lost 4 bases and 4 bases respectively, with 20 bases between them. CDR3 size: 17 residues. The germline V gene has CDR1 MDHEN and CDR2 SYDVKM.

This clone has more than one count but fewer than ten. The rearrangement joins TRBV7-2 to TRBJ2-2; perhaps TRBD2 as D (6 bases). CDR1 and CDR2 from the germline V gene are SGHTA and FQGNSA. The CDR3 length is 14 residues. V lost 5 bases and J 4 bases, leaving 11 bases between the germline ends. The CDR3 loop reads CASSPRRATGELFF. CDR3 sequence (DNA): TGTGCCAGCAGCCCCAGGAGGGCCACCGGGGAGCTGTTTTTT.

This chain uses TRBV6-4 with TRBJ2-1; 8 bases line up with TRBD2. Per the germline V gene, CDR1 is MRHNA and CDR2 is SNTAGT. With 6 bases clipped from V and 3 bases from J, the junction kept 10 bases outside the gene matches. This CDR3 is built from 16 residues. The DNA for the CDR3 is TGTGCCAGCAGCCCACAGCAAGCGGGGGACTACAATGAGCAGTTCTTC. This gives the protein CASSPQQAGDYNEQFF.